The clone carrying this TCR beta chain has just a few counts. The antigen is unknown. The data are from a study of identical twins. Study outcomes and limitations: The same donors were not followed; conclusions instead depended on cross-sectional statistical analysis. High-abundance cord blood beta clonotypes had fewer insertions; memory repertoires showed none.

TCRdb independently ran MiXCR on the 5' RACE reads; one entry per CDR3 protein. The sample includes under 1 million distinct CDR3 sequences, more than 9% of them seen just once. The CDR3 consists of 14 residues. Germline V gene data show CDR1 as LGHNA and CDR2 as YNFKEQ. V shed 0 bases and J shed 9 bases, with 12 bases lying between them. Each donor (without exception) was a healthy Caucasian. This sample also belongs to another study, concerning yellow fever vaccine responses in identical twins.

The chain employs TRBV4-2 and TRBJ2-1, with D possibly TRBD2 on 7 matching bases. The sequenced sample consisted of PBMCs. This TCR came from a woman aged 18-29 years in good health. The CDR3 protein is CASSQDHGGAEQFF. CDR3 bases: TGTGCCAGCAGCCAAGATCATGGGGGGGCTGAGCAGTTCTTC.